A selection of T cell receptor beta chains follows, all from one sample in a study of blood T cell repertoires in COVID-19. Only in-frame clones appear in the TCRdb table, and some are missing; sequencing was by immunoSEQ multiplex PCR. This table has some 270,000 clones, approximately 85% appearing once. Sequencing was carried out using PBMCs or T cells enriched from blood (not recorded which). The receptors come from a woman aged 30 to 39 who had recovered from COVID-19. The CDR3 runs from the conserved cysteine through the conserved F or W. A D gene is named only where the DNA matches it firmly. Clone size, where shown, is once, few, many, or a class for clones that have expanded.

J gene: TRBJ1-6; D gene: -; clone size: few; CDR3 length: 14; V gene: TRBV11-2; CDR3 protein: CASSLPGDNSPLHF; CDR3 DNA: TGTGCCAGCAGCTTACCAGGGGATAATTCACCCCTCCACTTT
J gene: TRBJ2-7; D gene: TRBD1; clone size: -; CDR3 length: 14; V gene: TRBV18; CDR3 protein: CASKSGQGGDEQYF; CDR3 DNA: TGTGCCAGCAAATCGGGACAGGGTGGCGACGAGCAGTACTTC
J gene: TRBJ1-4; D gene: TRBD1; clone size: once; CDR3 length: 13; V gene: TRBV6-5; CDR3 protein: CASGDRANEKLFF; CDR3 DNA: TGTGCCAGCGGGGACAGAGCTAATGAAAAACTGTTTTTT
J gene: TRBJ2-3; D gene: TRBD2; clone size: -; CDR3 length: 21; V gene: TRBV6-6; CDR3 protein: CASSRRQGLAGAQPSTDTQYF; CDR3 DNA: TGTGCCAGCAGCCGACGACAGGGACTAGCGGGCGCGCAGCCTAGCACAGATACGCAGTATTTT
J gene: TRBJ2-5; D gene: -; clone size: -; CDR3 length: 15; V gene: TRBV4-1; CDR3 protein: CASSQDGRGGETQYF; CDR3 DNA: TGCGCCAGCAGCCAAGATGGCAGAGGCGGCGAGACCCAGTACTTC
J gene: TRBJ1-6; D gene: TRBD1; clone size: -; CDR3 length: 16; V gene: TRBV6-1; CDR3 protein: CASSDKAGTGGSPLHF; CDR3 DNA: TGTGCCAGCAGTGATAAAGCCGGGACAGGGGGTTCACCCCTCCACTTT
J gene: TRBJ1-2; D gene: TRBD1; clone size: -; CDR3 length: 14; V gene: TRBV19; CDR3 protein: CASSTTGGSYGYTF; CDR3 DNA: TGTGCCAGTAGTACGACAGGGGGCAGCTATGGCTACACCTTC
J gene: TRBJ2-2; D gene: TRBD2; clone size: -; CDR3 length: 17; V gene: TRBV28; CDR3 protein: CASRATSGGKNTGELFF; CDR3 DNA: TGTGCCAGCAGAGCCACTAGCGGGGGAAAGAACACCGGGGAGCTGTTTTTT
J gene: TRBJ1-1; D gene: -; clone size: -; CDR3 length: 14; V gene: TRBV7-9; CDR3 protein: CASSQQGPGTEAFF; CDR3 DNA: TGTGCCAGCAGCCAACAGGGACCAGGCACTGAAGCTTTCTTT
J gene: TRBJ2-2; D gene: -; clone size: -; CDR3 length: 16; V gene: TRBV29-1; CDR3 protein: CSVEDQRAARGGELFF; CDR3 DNA: TGCAGCGTTGAAGATCAGCGGGCCGCTCGGGGCGGGGAGCTGTTTTTT
J gene: TRBJ2-1; D gene: -; clone size: -; CDR3 length: 12; V gene: TRBV28; CDR3 protein: CASSFRRNEQFF; CDR3 DNA: TGTGCCAGCAGTTTCCGGAGGAATGAGCAGTTCTTC
J gene: TRBJ2-1; D gene: TRBD1; clone size: few; CDR3 length: 15; V gene: TRBV6-5; CDR3 protein: CASSSSGTGDNEQFF; CDR3 DNA: TGTGCCAGCAGTTCGTCGGGGACAGGAGACAATGAGCAGTTCTTC
J gene: TRBJ2-7; D gene: -; clone size: -; CDR3 length: 16; V gene: TRBV6-7; CDR3 protein: CASPTLTFGLPYEQYF; CDR3 DNA: TGTGCCAGCCCAACGCTGACATTTGGCCTCCCCTACGAGCAGTACTTC
J gene: TRBJ2-5; D gene: -; clone size: -; CDR3 length: 13; V gene: TRBV6-5; CDR3 protein: CASRSNGQETQYF; CDR3 DNA: TGTGCCAGCAGGTCTAATGGTCAAGAGACCCAGTACTTC
J gene: TRBJ1-3; D gene: TRBD1; clone size: -; CDR3 length: 18; V gene: TRBV19; CDR3 protein: CASSILGGQGLSGNTIYF; CDR3 DNA: TGTGCCAGTAGTATCCTGGGTGGACAGGGCCTCTCTGGAAACACCATATATTTT
J gene: TRBJ1-1; D gene: TRBD1; clone size: -; CDR3 length: 11; V gene: TRBV10-3; CDR3 protein: CAIGQAPEAFF; CDR3 DNA: TGTGCCATCGGACAGGCTCCTGAAGCTTTCTTT
J gene: TRBJ2-4; D gene: -; clone size: few; CDR3 length: 15; V gene: TRBV5-1; CDR3 protein: CASSLGVAGGNIQYF; CDR3 DNA: TGCGCCAGCAGCTTGGGTGTGGCAGGTGGGAACATTCAGTACTTC
J gene: TRBJ2-3; D gene: -; clone size: -; CDR3 length: 14; V gene: TRBV7-2; CDR3 protein: CASSLDGGTDTQYF; CDR3 DNA: TGTGCCAGCAGCTTAGATGGAGGCACAGATACGCAGTATTTT
J gene: TRBJ1-5; D gene: -; clone size: few; CDR3 length: 16; V gene: TRBV2; CDR3 protein: CASSGPQSTSNQPQHF; CDR3 DNA: TGTGCCAGCAGTGGACCACAGTCCACTAGCAATCAGCCCCAGCATTTT
J gene: TRBJ1-5; D gene: -; clone size: few; CDR3 length: 14; V gene: TRBV7-8; CDR3 protein: CASRLGASNQPQHF; CDR3 DNA: TGTGCCAGCAGACTCGGAGCGAGCAATCAGCCCCAGCATTTT
J gene: TRBJ1-6; D gene: -; clone size: -; CDR3 length: 12; V gene: TRBV12-3/TRBV12-4; CDR3 protein: CASSPDNSPLHF; CDR3 DNA: TGTGCCAGCAGTCCTGATAATTCACCCCTCCACTTT
J gene: TRBJ1-2; D gene: -; clone size: many; CDR3 length: 15; V gene: TRBV2; CDR3 protein: CASSEARYLNYGYTF; CDR3 DNA: TGTGCCAGCAGTGAGGCCAGGTACCTAAACTATGGCTACACCTTC
J gene: TRBJ1-4; D gene: TRBD1; clone size: -; CDR3 length: 15; V gene: TRBV4-2; CDR3 protein: CASSQTGGKNEKLFF; CDR3 DNA: TGTGCCAGCAGCCAAACAGGGGGTAAAAATGAAAAACTGTTTTTT
J gene: TRBJ1-1; D gene: TRBD1; clone size: -; CDR3 length: 14; V gene: TRBV5-1; CDR3 protein: CASSLGTGHSRAFF; CDR3 DNA: TGCGCCAGCAGCTTGGGGACAGGGCACTCCCGAGCTTTCTTT
J gene: TRBJ2-7; D gene: -; clone size: -; CDR3 length: 14; V gene: TRBV6-1; CDR3 protein: CASSEGQTVPEQYF; CDR3 DNA: TGTGCCAGCAGTGAAGGGCAGACAGTGCCCGAGCAGTACTTC
J gene: TRBJ1-3; D gene: TRBD1; clone size: -; CDR3 length: 14; V gene: TRBV28; CDR3 protein: CASSGGQPGNTIYF; CDR3 DNA: TGTGCCAGCAGTGGGGGACAGCCTGGAAACACCATATATTTT
J gene: TRBJ1-5; D gene: -; clone size: -; CDR3 length: 13; V gene: TRBV7-2; CDR3 protein: CASSPTRFQPQHF; CDR3 DNA: TGTGCCAGCAGCCCTACCCGGTTCCAGCCCCAGCATTTT
J gene: TRBJ2-5; D gene: TRBD2; clone size: -; CDR3 length: 16; V gene: TRBV5-1; CDR3 protein: CASSLALGGGEETQYF; CDR3 DNA: TGCGCCAGCAGCTTGGCCCTCGGTGGGGGGGAAGAGACCCAGTACTTC
J gene: TRBJ1-5; D gene: TRBD1; clone size: -; CDR3 length: 15; V gene: TRBV28; CDR3 protein: CASSPWDSYNQPQHF; CDR3 DNA: TGTGCCAGCAGTCCATGGGACAGTTACAATCAGCCCCAGCATTTT
J gene: TRBJ2-3; D gene: TRBD2; clone size: -; CDR3 length: 15; V gene: TRBV5-4; CDR3 protein: CASSNLGRGTDTQYF; CDR3 DNA: TGTGCCAGCAGTAACCTAGGGAGGGGCACAGATACGCAGTATTTT
J gene: TRBJ1-4; D gene: TRBD1; clone size: -; CDR3 length: 15; V gene: TRBV5-1; CDR3 protein: CASSLGDRGLEKLFF; CDR3 DNA: TGCGCCAGCAGCTTGGGGGACAGGGGGTTGGAAAAACTGTTTTTT
J gene: TRBJ2-7; D gene: TRBD1; clone size: -; CDR3 length: 15; V gene: TRBV9; CDR3 protein: CASSVGGTGGNEQYF; CDR3 DNA: TGTGCCAGCAGCGTAGGTGGGACAGGGGGCAACGAGCAGTACTTC
J gene: TRBJ2-7; D gene: TRBD1; clone size: -; CDR3 length: 14; V gene: TRBV7-2; CDR3 protein: CASSSLDRGSEQYF; CDR3 DNA: TGTGCCAGCAGCTCCCTGGACAGGGGGAGCGAGCAGTACTTC
J gene: TRBJ2-7; D gene: TRBD1; clone size: -; CDR3 length: 13; V gene: TRBV29-1; CDR3 protein: CSWTGGNSYEQYF; CDR3 DNA: TGCAGTTGGACAGGGGGAAACTCCTACGAGCAGTACTTC
J gene: TRBJ2-1; D gene: TRBD2; clone size: -; CDR3 length: 14; V gene: TRBV2; CDR3 protein: CASSQGLGYNEQFF; CDR3 DNA: TGTGCCAGCAGCCAGGGACTAGGTTACAATGAGCAGTTCTTC
J gene: TRBJ1-3; D gene: TRBD1; clone size: -; CDR3 length: 15; V gene: TRBV28; CDR3 protein: CASSPTGGSGNTIYF; CDR3 DNA: TGTGCCAGCAGTCCGACAGGGGGCTCTGGAAACACCATATATTTT
J gene: TRBJ2-7; D gene: -; clone size: -; CDR3 length: 14; V gene: TRBV7-9; CDR3 protein: CASSSGTNPYEQYF; CDR3 DNA: TGTGCCAGCAGCTCCGGGACAAATCCCTACGAGCAGTACTTC
J gene: TRBJ2-3; D gene: TRBD2; clone size: -; CDR3 length: 15; V gene: TRBV13; CDR3 protein: CASSLERGSTDTQYF; CDR3 DNA: TGTGCCAGCAGCTTAGAGCGGGGCAGCACAGATACGCAGTATTTT
J gene: TRBJ1-1; D gene: -; clone size: -; CDR3 length: 14; V gene: TRBV23-1; CDR3 protein: CASSQSRGSTEAFF; CDR3 DNA: TGCGCCAGCAGTCAATCTCGGGGGAGCACTGAAGCTTTCTTT
J gene: TRBJ2-5; D gene: TRBD1; clone size: -; CDR3 length: 15; V gene: TRBV25-1; CDR3 protein: CASSEWGTGVETQYF; CDR3 DNA: TGTGCCAGCAGTGAATGGGGGACAGGGGTTGAGACCCAGTACTTC